The T cell receptor (beta chain) described here comes from a study of cytomegalovirus exposure and HLA in healthy donors. Findings and limits, study-wide: In a later analysis, several top co-occurrence clusters appeared linked to parvovirus B19, influenza, CMV and Epstein-Barr virus. Some V segments, TRBV6-2 and TRBV6-3 among them, were indistinguishable and were therefore excluded. A missense variant in DCLRE1C was later tied to TCR beta V- and J-gene trimming.

Use of 60 Vbeta and 13 Jbeta primers characterized the PCR. The assay was immunoSEQ multiplex PCR, and TCRdb's table has in-frame clones only and misses some. The sample has tens of thousands of clones, less than 80% seen once; the top ten hold about 1.4%. This CDR3 is 16 amino acids long. CDR1 is LNHDA and CDR2 is SQIVND in the germline V gene (reference sequence). With V trimmed by 2 bases and J by 4 bases, 7 bases remained unmatched. Note on this clone: Its antigen remains unidentified.

The J gene is TRBJ1-5, the V gene TRBV19; 8 nucleotides agree with TRBD1. The sequence was obtained from a male donor in good health and CMV-seronegative. Sequencing was performed on PBMCs. This CDR3 is CASSILRTGKNQPQHF. CDR3 coding DNA: TGTGCCAGTAGTATACTACGGACAGGGAAGAATCAGCCCCAGCATTTT.